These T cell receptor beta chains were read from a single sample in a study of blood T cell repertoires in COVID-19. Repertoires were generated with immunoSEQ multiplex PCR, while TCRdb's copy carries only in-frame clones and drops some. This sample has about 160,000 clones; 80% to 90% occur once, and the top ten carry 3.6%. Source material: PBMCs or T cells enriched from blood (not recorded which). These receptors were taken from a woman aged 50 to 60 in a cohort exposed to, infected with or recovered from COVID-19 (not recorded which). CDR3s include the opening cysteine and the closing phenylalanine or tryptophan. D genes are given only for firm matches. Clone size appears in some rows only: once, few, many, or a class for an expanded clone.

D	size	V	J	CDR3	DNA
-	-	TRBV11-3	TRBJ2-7	CASSLDLEGFISFEQYF	TGTGCCAGCAGCTTAGATTTGGAGGGATTTATCTCGTTCGAGCAGTACTTC
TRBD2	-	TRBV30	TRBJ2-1	CAWSRSGGVPLNEQFF	TGTGCCTGGAGTCGTAGCGGGGGCGTCCCTCTCAATGAGCAGTTCTTC
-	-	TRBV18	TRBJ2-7	CASSPLSTGSEQYF	TGTGCCAGCTCACCATTATCGACGGGGAGCGAGCAGTACTTC
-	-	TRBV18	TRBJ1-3	CASSADSSSGNTIYF	TGTGCCAGCTCCGCCGACAGTAGCTCTGGAAACACCATATATTTT
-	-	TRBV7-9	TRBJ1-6	CASSFDGNSPLHF	TGTGCCAGCAGCTTTGACGGGAATTCACCCCTCCACTTT
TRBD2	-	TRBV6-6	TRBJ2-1	CASSWTSGSYNEQFF	TGTGCCAGCAGCTGGACTAGCGGCTCCTACAATGAGCAGTTCTTC
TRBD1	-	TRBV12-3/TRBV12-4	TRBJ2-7	CASSSGGEQYF	TGTGCCAGCAGTTCAGGGGGCGAGCAGTACTTC
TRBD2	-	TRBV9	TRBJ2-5	CASSVEGLLQETQYF	TGTGCCAGCAGCGTAGAGGGACTACTACAAGAGACCCAGTACTTC
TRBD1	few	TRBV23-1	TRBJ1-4	CASSQVGGQGICATNEKLFF	TGCGCCAGCAGTCAGGTGGGGGGACAGGGGATTTGTGCAACTAATGAAAAACTGTTTTTT
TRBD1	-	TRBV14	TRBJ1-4	CASSPDRRGEKLFF	TGTGCCAGCAGCCCGGACAGGAGAGGCGAAAAACTGTTTTTT
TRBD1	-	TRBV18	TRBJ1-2	CASSPRQGGDYGYTF	TGTGCCAGCTCACCGCGACAGGGGGGCGACTATGGCTACACCTTC
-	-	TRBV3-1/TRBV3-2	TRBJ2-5	CASSLKETQYF	TGTGCCAGCAGCCTTAAAGAGACCCAGTACTTC
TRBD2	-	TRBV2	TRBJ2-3	CASSELAVSTDTQYF	TGTGCCAGCAGTGAACTAGCGGTGAGCACAGATACGCAGTATTTT
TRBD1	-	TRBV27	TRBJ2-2	CASSFDRAISIGELFF	TGTGCCAGCAGTTTCGACAGGGCAATCTCTATCGGGGAGCTGTTTTTT
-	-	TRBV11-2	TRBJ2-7	CASSLGRGEQYF	TGTGCCAGCAGCTTAGGGAGGGGCGAGCAGTACTTC
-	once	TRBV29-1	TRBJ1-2	CSVSPGPSSHGYTF	TGCAGCGTGAGTCCAGGGCCGTCTTCTCATGGCTACACCTTC
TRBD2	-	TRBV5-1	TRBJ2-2	CASSFYLAGNTGELFF	TGCGCCAGCAGCTTTTATCTAGCGGGGAACACCGGGGAGCTGTTTTTT
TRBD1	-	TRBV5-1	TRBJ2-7	CASSLVPGQQYEQYF	TGCGCCAGCAGCTTGGTACCGGGACAGCAGTACGAGCAGTACTTC
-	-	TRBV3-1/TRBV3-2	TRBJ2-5	CAVGPGAVNGAQYF	TGTGCCGTAGGGCCAGGGGCTGTGAATGGGGCCCAGTACTTC
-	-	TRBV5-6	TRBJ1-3	CASSPLGSGNTIYF	TGTGCCAGCAGCCCACTAGGCTCTGGAAACACCATATATTTT